A selection of T cell receptor beta chains follows, all from one sample in a study of T cell changes during pregnancy in multiple sclerosis. TCRdb's table, derived via immunoSEQ multiplex PCR, lists solely in-frame clones and lacks some. The sample records fewer than 65,000 clones, about 90% being singletons. Source: CD4+ T cells from peripheral blood mononuclear cells, taken after pregnancy. The source is a female donor with multiple sclerosis, enrolled in a pregnancy study. Both conserved end residues are part of each CDR3. The D gene is left open where the match is weak. Only part of the rows carry a size: once, few, many, or a class if the clone is expanded.

>TRBD2|-|15|TRBV29-1|TRBJ2-7
TGCAGCGTTGAAGATGGGACTAGCGGCTCCTACGAGCAGTACTTC
CSVEDGTSGSYEQYF
>-|-|14|TRBV2|TRBJ1-5
TGTGCCAGCAGTGAAGCGCAGGTTGATCAGCCCCAGCATTTT
CASSEAQVDQPQHF
>TRBD2|-|13|TRBV19|TRBJ2-7
TGTGCCAGTAGCTCCGGGACTAGCAACGAGCAGTACTTC
CASSSGTSNEQYF
>TRBD1|-|13|TRBV29-1|TRBJ2-7
TGCAGCGCCAGGACAGGGGGCTTCAACGAGCAGTACTTC
CSARTGGFNEQYF
>-|-|15|TRBV19|TRBJ2-2
TGTGCCAGTAGGGGCCAGGAGGCTGGAACCGGGGAGCTGTTTTTT
CASRGQEAGTGELFF
>TRBD2|-|14|TRBV30|TRBJ2-1
TGTGCCTGGAGTAGAGGACTAGGATACAATGAGCAGTTCTTC
CAWSRGLGYNEQFF
>TRBD2|-|19|TRBV19|TRBJ2-1
TGTGCCAGTAGTAGCCGACTAGCGGGAGGCCTTAGCTCCTACAATGAGCAGTTCTTC
CASSSRLAGGLSSYNEQFF
>-|-|18|TRBV5-1|TRBJ1-2
TGCGCCAGCAGCTTGTCTTCGGCTCCGAGGAGGTTCCGATATGGCTACACCTTC
CASSLSSAPRRFRYGYTF
>-|-|15|TRBV19|TRBJ1-1
TGTGCCAGTAGTATAAAACAGGGTAAGGTGCTTGAAGCTTTCTTT
CASSIKQGKVLEAFF
>-|-|16|TRBV28|TRBJ2-3
TGTGCCAGCAGTTTATTGGCAGGGGTTCGGACAGATACGCAGTATTTT
CASSLLAGVRTDTQYF
>-|-|11|TRBV5-1|TRBJ2-5
TGCGCCAGCAGCCAACAAGAGACCCAGTACTTC
CASSQQETQYF
>TRBD2|-|18|TRBV6-1|TRBJ2-5
TGTGCCAGCAGTGAAGTGGGACTAGCGGGAGGAGGGATGAAGACCCAGTACTTC
CASSEVGLAGGGMKTQYF
>TRBD1|-|16|TRBV28|TRBJ2-5
TGTGCCAGCAGTCCAGACAGGGGGCGAATACAAGAGACCCAGTACTTC
CASSPDRGRIQETQYF
>TRBD2|-|15|TRBV10-3|TRBJ2-3
TGTGCCATCAGTGCGACTAGCGATTACACAGATACGCAGTATTTT
CAISATSDYTDTQYF
>-|-|16|TRBV7-9|TRBJ2-7
TGTGCCAGCACCCTACAAATGAGGCGGCAGGGAAGCAAGCAGTACTTC
CASTLQMRRQGSKQYF
>-|-|13|TRBV28|TRBJ2-1
TGTGCCAGCAGTTTACCGGGGTACAATGAGCAGTTCTTC
CASSLPGYNEQFF
>TRBD1|-|13|TRBV5-1|TRBJ2-7
TGCGCCAGCAGCTTGGACGGGACAGGAAAGCAGTACTTC
CASSLDGTGKQYF
>TRBD2|-|15|TRBV14|TRBJ2-5
TGTGCCAGCAGCCTGCTAGCGGGAGTGAGAGAGACCCAGTACTTC
CASSLLAGVRETQYF
>-|-|14|TRBV7-9|TRBJ1-2
TGTGCCAGCAGCTTAGGAACAGGGCACTATGGCTACACCTTC
CASSLGTGHYGYTF
>-|-|14|TRBV5-1|TRBJ2-1
TGCGCCAGCAGCGCAGACTTACGAAGTAATGAGCAGTTCTTC
CASSADLRSNEQFF
>TRBD1|-|14|TRBV6-1|TRBJ2-2
TGTGCCAGCAAGAGGGACAGGGCGACCGGGGAGCTGTTTTTT
CASKRDRATGELFF
>-|-|16|TRBV5-5|TRBJ1-3
TGTGCCAGCAGCTCCAGGGGAACATCCTCTGGAAACACCATATATTTT
CASSSRGTSSGNTIYF
>TRBD2|-|14|TRBV29-1|TRBJ2-1
TGCAGCGTTGGCAGGACTAGGGGCGCTTTAGAGCAGTTCTTC
CSVGRTRGALEQFF
>-|once|14|TRBV29-1|TRBJ1-1
TGCAGCGTTGATGGTCGCGGGGGGGGCACTGAAGCTTTCTTT
CSVDGRGGGTEAFF
>-|-|12|TRBV29-1|TRBJ2-7
TGCAGCGGACGTACGGACAGTTACGAGCAGTACTTC
CSGRTDSYEQYF
>TRBD1|-|16|TRBV4-1|TRBJ2-5
TGCGCCAGCAGCCAAGATCGGGACAGGGACGTGGAGACCCAGTACTTC
CASSQDRDRDVETQYF
>-|-|14|TRBV6-1|TRBJ2-5
TGTGCCAGCAGTGGGCAGTGGTACCAAGAGACCCAGTACTTC
CASSGQWYQETQYF
>-|-|20|TRBV12-2|TRBJ1-1
TGTGCAAGTCGCTTAAAAAGAGGACCGGGACAGGCCCGGGTGGGCACTGAAGCTTTCTTT
CASRLKRGPGQARVGTEAFF
>TRBD2|-|14|TRBV5-1|TRBJ2-1
TGCGCCAGCAGAACCGGGACTAGCGGGAGGGCCGAGTTCTTC
CASRTGTSGRAEFF
>TRBD1|-|14|TRBV5-5|TRBJ2-4
TGTGCCAGCCTTGATCCGACAGGGAAAAACATTCAGTACTTC
CASLDPTGKNIQYF
>TRBD2|-|17|TRBV7-2|TRBJ2-1
TGTGCCAGCAGCTATCATAGCGGGAGCCGCCTTTACAATGAGCAGTTCTTC
CASSYHSGSRLYNEQFF
>TRBD2|once|14|TRBV25-1|TRBJ2-1
TGTGCCAGCAGTGAGGTGGGAGGGCGGAATGAGCAGTTCTTC
CASSEVGGRNEQFF
>TRBD1|-|17|TRBV2|TRBJ1-5
TGTGCCAGCGGTACCGGGACAGGAGTACCAAGCAATCAGCCCCAGCATTTT
CASGTGTGVPSNQPQHF
>TRBD1|-|15|TRBV28|TRBJ1-5
TGTGCCAGCAGTTTAAGGGGGCAGGGGAGGCGGCCCCAGCATTTT
CASSLRGQGRRPQHF
>-|-|15|TRBV5-4|TRBJ1-1
TGTGCCAGCAGCTGGGAGCCGAACAGGGTCGACGAAGCTTTCTTT
CASSWEPNRVDEAFF
>TRBD2|-|15|TRBV5-4|TRBJ2-7
TGTGCCAGCAGCATCTCTAGCGGGAGGTCCTACGAGCAGTACTTC
CASSISSGRSYEQYF
>-|-|14|TRBV6-1|TRBJ1-1
TGTGCCAGCAGTGAAGTCTCCGGGAACACTGAAGCTTTCTTT
CASSEVSGNTEAFF
>TRBD1|-|16|TRBV28|TRBJ2-3
TGTGCCAGCGGATATTCAGGGGGTGTTGGGACAGATACGCAGTATTTT
CASGYSGGVGTDTQYF
>-|-|15|TRBV7-3|TRBJ2-7
TGTGCCAGCAGCTTAAGGCGACAGGAGGCCTACGAGCAGTACTTC
CASSLRRQEAYEQYF
>TRBD2|-|12|TRBV7-2|TRBJ2-7
TGTGCCAGTGGACTAGCGGGCTACGAGCAGTACTTC
CASGLAGYEQYF
>TRBD2|-|17|TRBV7-9|TRBJ2-1
TGTGCCAGCAGCTTTGGGACTAGCGGTATCTCGGGGAATGAGCAGTTCTTC
CASSFGTSGISGNEQFF
>-|-|17|TRBV2|TRBJ1-1
TGTGCCAGCAGGGAGGAAACAGGGAGGGTAGTGAACACTGAAGCTTTCTTT
CASREETGRVVNTEAFF
>-|-|14|TRBV7-9|TRBJ2-1
TGTGCCAGCAGATCGGGAGTTCGAGACAATGAGCAGTTCTTC
CASRSGVRDNEQFF
>-|-|16|TRBV19|TRBJ1-5
TGTGCCAGTAGTATATCGAGTCCATATAGCAATCAGCCCCAGCATTTT
CASSISSPYSNQPQHF
>-|once|16|TRBV18|TRBJ2-6
TGTGCCAGCTCACGGAATCAGGGTGGAGGGGCCAACGTCCTGACTTTC
CASSRNQGGGANVLTF
>-|-|18|TRBV18|TRBJ2-2
TGTGCCAGCTCACCCCCCCGCAGCGGTTTTTGGGCCACCGGGGAGCTGTTTTTT
CASSPPRSGFWATGELFF
>TRBD1|once|15|TRBV6-5|TRBJ2-7
TGTGCCAGCAGTTACTGGACAGGCCCAGGCTACGAGCAGTACTTC
CASSYWTGPGYEQYF
>TRBD2|-|17|TRBV5-6|TRBJ2-2
TGTGCCAGCAGCTTGGTTGCGGGAGCGGGAAGGAAAGGGGAGCTGTTTTTT
CASSLVAGAGRKGELFF
>TRBD1|-|16|TRBV5-1|TRBJ2-2
TGCGCCAGCAGCGACCGGGACAGGGGGAGGACCGGGGAGCTGTTTTTT
CASSDRDRGRTGELFF
>-|-|17|TRBV4-1|TRBJ2-1
TGCGCCAGCAGCCGGGGGGGGCTAGCGGTTTTGGGGAATGAGCAGTTCTTC
CASSRGGLAVLGNEQFF
>TRBD2|-|17|TRBV27|TRBJ2-1
TGTGCCAGCAGTTTACGACTAGCGGGAGCGTTAGACCCTGAGCAGTTCTTC
CASSLRLAGALDPEQFF
>TRBD2|medium-sized|13|TRBV6-5|TRBJ2-7
TGTGCCAGCAGGTTGCGGGAGAGTAACGAGCAGTACTTC
CASRLRESNEQYF
>TRBD2|-|16|TRBV15|TRBJ2-7
TGTGCCACCAGCAGAGCTCCACCACGGGAGGTGGGCGAGCAGTACTTC
CATSRAPPREVGEQYF
>-|-|14|TRBV7-8|TRBJ2-5
TGTGCCAGCAGTCAAGGGTTGGGGAGGGAGACCCAGTACTTC
CASSQGLGRETQYF
>-|few|14|TRBV10-2|TRBJ1-5
TGCGCCAGCAGCCGGACAGATAGCAATCAGCCCCAGCATTTT
CASSRTDSNQPQHF